Presented here are 5 T cell receptor beta chains from one specimen sequenced in a study of blood T cell repertoires in COVID-19. TCRdb's table, derived via immunoSEQ multiplex PCR, lists solely in-frame clones and lacks some. The data contain roughly 100,000 clones, approximately 80% of them singletons. Specimen: peripheral blood. These receptors were obtained from a woman of 80 years or more with acute or convalescent COVID-19.

The table lists this clone with a count of one. This rearrangement joins TRBV6-5 to TRBJ1-5; D gene uncertain. This CDR3 comprises 12 residues. Trimming stripped 5 bases from V and 2 bases from J, with 4 bases between. Looked up from germline, CDR1 is MNHEY and CDR2 is SVGAGI. The CDR3, as DNA: TGTGCCAGCAGTCTTCGCAATCAGCCCCAGCATTTT. Translated, it gives CASSLRNQPQHF.

This CDR3 is CASSIVTGAYNEQFF. As DNA, the CDR3 is TGTGCCAGTAGTATAGTAACGGGAGCTTACAATGAGCAGTTCTTC. The chain joins TRBV19 to TRBJ2-1; D is perhaps TRBD2 (6 bases). CDR1 is LNHDA and CDR2 is SQIVND in the germline V gene (reference sequence). The V gene lost 1 base and the J gene lost 4 bases, with 11 bases spanning the gap. The CDR3 is 15 amino acids.

The chain employs TRBV29-1 and TRBJ1-4; possibly TRBD1 for D (5 bases). CDR1 and CDR2 (germline): SQVTM, ANQGSEA. The CDR3 length is 13 residues. V was pared by 7 bases and J by 2 bases, with 11 bases between. The CDR3: CSAGGDTNEKLFF. The CDR3 coding sequence is TGCAGCGCCGGGGGGGACACTAATGAAAAACTGTTTTTT.

The chain recombines TRBV11-3 with TRBJ2-1, with 9 bases identical to TRBD2. V dropped 6 bases and J dropped 8; count of bases not matched to a gene: 14. The V gene's germline CDR1 is SGHNT and CDR2 YENEEA. The CDR3 spans 16 residues. CDR3 sequence: CASSMRAGGFSDEQFF. CDR3 in DNA: TGTGCCAGCAGTATGAGGGCGGGAGGGTTTTCCGATGAGCAGTTCTTC.

The chain has TRBV7-9 and TRBJ1-5; TRBD1 might be the D (5 bases). The CDR3 consists of 14 residues. CDR1 and CDR2 (germline): SEHNR, FQNEAQ (reference sequence). V lost 5 bases and J lost 2, with 10 bases in between. The CDR3 sequence: CASSPAGGNQPQHF. The DNA of the CDR3 is TGTGCCAGCAGCCCGGCGGGGGGCAATCAGCCCCAGCATTTT.